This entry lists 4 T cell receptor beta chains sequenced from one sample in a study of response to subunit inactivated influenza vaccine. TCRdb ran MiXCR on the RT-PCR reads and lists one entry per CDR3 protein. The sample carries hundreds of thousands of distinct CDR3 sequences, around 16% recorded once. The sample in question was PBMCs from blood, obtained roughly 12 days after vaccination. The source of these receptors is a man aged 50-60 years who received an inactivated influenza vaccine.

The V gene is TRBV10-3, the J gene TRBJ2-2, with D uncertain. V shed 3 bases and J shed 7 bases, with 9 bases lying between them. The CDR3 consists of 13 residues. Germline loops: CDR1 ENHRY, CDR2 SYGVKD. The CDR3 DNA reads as TGTGCCATCAGTGAAAGGGAAGACGGGGAGCTGTTTTTT. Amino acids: CAISEREDGELFF.

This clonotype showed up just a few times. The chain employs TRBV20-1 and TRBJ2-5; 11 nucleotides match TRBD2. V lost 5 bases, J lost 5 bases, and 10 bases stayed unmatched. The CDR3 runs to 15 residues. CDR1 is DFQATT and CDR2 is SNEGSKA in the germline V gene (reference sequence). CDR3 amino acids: CSAFGLAGGGETQYF. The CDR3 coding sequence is TGCAGTGCTTTTGGACTAGCGGGCGGAGGGGAGACCCAGTACTTC.

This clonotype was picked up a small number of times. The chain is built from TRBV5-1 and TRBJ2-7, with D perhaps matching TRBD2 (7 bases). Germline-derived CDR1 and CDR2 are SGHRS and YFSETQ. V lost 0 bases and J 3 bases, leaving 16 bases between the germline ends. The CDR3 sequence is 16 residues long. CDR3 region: CASSLGGGGNYYEQYF. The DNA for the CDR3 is TGCGCCAGCAGCTTGGGGGGGGGCGGAAACTACTACGAGCAGTACTTC.

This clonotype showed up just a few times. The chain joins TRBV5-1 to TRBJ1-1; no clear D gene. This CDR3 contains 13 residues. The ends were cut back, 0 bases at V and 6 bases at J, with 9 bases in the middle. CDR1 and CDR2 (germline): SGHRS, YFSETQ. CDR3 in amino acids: CASSLGTGAEAFF. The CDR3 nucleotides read TGCGCCAGCAGCTTGGGGACGGGTGCTGAAGCTTTCTTT.